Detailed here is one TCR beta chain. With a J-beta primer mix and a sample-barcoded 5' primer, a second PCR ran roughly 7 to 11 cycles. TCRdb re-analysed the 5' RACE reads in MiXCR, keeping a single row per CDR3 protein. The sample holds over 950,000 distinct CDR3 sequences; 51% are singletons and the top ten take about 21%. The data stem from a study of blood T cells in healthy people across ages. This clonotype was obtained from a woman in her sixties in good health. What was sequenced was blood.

CDR3 DNA: TGCAGTGCTAGGACAGGGTCAAGTACTGAAGCTTTCTTT. The encoded protein is CSARTGSSTEAFF. This rearrangement joins TRBV20-1 to TRBJ1-1, with 7 bases lining up with TRBD1. CDR3 length: 13 residues. Germline lookup yields CDR1 DFQATT and CDR2 SNEGSKA (reference sequence). The J segment lost 5 bases and the V segment lost 3 bases, leaving 6 bases of the junction unmatched.